Below, 24 T cell receptor beta chains from the same sample are listed, as sequenced in a study of preoperative IRX-2 immunotherapy in early breast cancer. Treatment indicated: preoperative locoregional IRX-2 cytokine immunotherapy. TCRdb's copy holds only in-frame clones and misses some; the assay was immunoSEQ multiplex PCR. The sample carries 10,000 to 15,000 clones, roughly 88% recorded once. The material was obtained from a patient treated with IRX-2 immunotherapy. These receptors were collected from a human donor with breast cancer.

The chain uses TRBV6-5 and TRBJ2-7, with D hard to call. Trimming cost V 5 bases and J 4 bases, with 12 bases left between them. The germline CDR1 and CDR2 sequences are MNHEY and SVGAGI. The CDR3 sequence is 13 residues long. In DNA form, the CDR3 reads TGTGCCAGCAGTGACACCGGGCGGTACGAGCAGTACGTC. Amino acids: CASSDTGRYEQYV.

The rearrangement uses TRBV28 and TRBJ1-5, with 7 positions matching TRBD1. This CDR3 region has 15 residues. The germline V gene encodes CDR1 MDHEN and CDR2 SYDVKM. Trimming cost V 3 bases and J 4 bases; bases outside gene matches: 6. Here the CDR3 reads CASSFGTVRNQPQHF. CDR3 nucleotide sequence: TGTGCCAGCAGTTTTGGGACAGTTCGGAATCAGCCCCAGCATTTT.

The gene calls are TRBV19 and TRBJ1-5; no reliable D call. V lost 3 bases and J 3 bases, leaving 9 bases between the germline ends. CDR3 length equals 14 residues. Germline-derived CDR1 and CDR2 are LNHDA and SQIVND (reference sequence). The CDR3 DNA reads as TGTGCCAGTAGTATGGTACAAGCCAATCAGCCCCAGCATTTT. It specifies CASSMVQANQPQHF. The variable domain in full, with the rest retrieved from reference TRBV19 and TRBJ1-5, is DGGITQSPKYLFRKEGQNVTLSCEQNLNHDAMYWYRQDPGQGLRLIYYSQIVNDFQKGDIAEGYSVSREKKESFPLTVTSAQKNPTAFYLCASSMVQANQPQHFGDGTRLSIL.

This clone was found once. An end of the junction does not agree with germline; a read error may underlie this. The rearrangement joins TRBV7-9 to TRBJ1-4, with 7 bases that match TRBD1. From germline, CDR1 is SEHNR and CDR2 FQNEAQ (reference sequence). The CDR3 is 17 residues long. The CDR3 loop reads CASSDWDRGVENEKLVF. CDR3 nucleotides: TGTGCCAGCAGCGATTGGGACAGAGGGGTGGAGAATGAAAAACTGGTTTTT. Based on the CDR3 plus reference TRBV7-9 and TRBJ1-4, the full variable domain is DTGVSQNPRHKITKRGQNVTFRCDPISEHNRLYWYRQTLGQGPEFLTYFQNEAQLEKSRLLSDRFSAERPKGSFSTLEIQRTEQGDSAMYLCASSDWDRGVENEKLVFGSGTQLSVL.

This clone was counted between two and nine times. The V and J genes are TRBV10-1 and TRBJ2-5; perhaps TRBD1 as D (9 bases). CDR1 is WNHNN, CDR2 SYGVQD, per germline (reference sequence). CDR3 length: 19 amino acids. Trimming removed 3 bases at V and 2 bases at J, with 25 bases between. The CDR3 nucleotides read TGCGCCAGCAGTGATGGGGACAGGGTTTTCGCGGGGGGACAAGAGACCCAGTACTTC. It yields the protein CASSDGDRVFAGGQETQYF.

This chain joins TRBV19 and TRBJ1-3; TRBD1 matches 9 bases. The V gene end was trimmed by 1 base and the J gene end by 1 base; junction bases not matched to a gene: 14. Germline CDR1 is LNHDA and CDR2 is SQIVND (reference sequence). CDR3 length: 20 residues. CDR3 sequence (DNA): TGTGCCAGTAGTATAGCACGCGGGACAGGGAAGATCAGTTCTGGAAACACCATATATTTT. Translated, it gives CASSIARGTGKISSGNTIYF.

This clone was detected only once. The chain joins TRBV6-5 to TRBJ1-3; D not certain. Germline V gene data show CDR1 as MNHEY and CDR2 as SVGAGI. Between the trimmed V and J ends, which lost 0 bases and 0 bases, there was a span of 6 bases. This CDR3 contains 15 residues. CDR3 in DNA: TGTGCCAGCAGTTACTCGGGGAACTCTGGAAACACCATATATTTT. This codes for CASSYSGNSGNTIYF.

The chain combines TRBV4-2 with TRBJ2-5; 10 bases line up with TRBD1. V was clipped by 4 bases and J by 2 bases; unmatched bases: 4. The CDR3 loop spans 15 amino acids. Looked up from germline, CDR1 is LGHNA and CDR2 is YNFKEQ. The CDR3: CASSRQGALQETQYF. CDR3 DNA sequence: TGTGCCAGCAGCCGACAGGGGGCTCTTCAAGAGACCCAGTACTTC.

V usage is TRBV5-4 and J usage is TRBJ1-1; the match to TRBD1 covers 8 bases. V dropped 0 bases and J dropped 0; count of bases not matched to a gene: 4. In germline, CDR1 is SGHNT, CDR2 YYREEE (reference sequence). The CDR3 is 16 residues long. This CDR3 reads CASSLGQGRMNTEAFF. As DNA, the CDR3 is TGTGCCAGCAGCTTGGGACAGGGGAGAATGAACACTGAAGCTTTCTTT.

V gene TRBV5-1 combines with J gene TRBJ1-2; 8 nucleotides align to TRBD1. CDR3 size: 15 residues. The V and J ends lost 6 bases and 2 bases, in that order; junction bases with no gene match: 9. Germline V gene lookup returns CDR1 SGHRS and CDR2 YFSETQ. CDR3 in amino acids: CASNRGSVENYGYTF. The CDR3 bases are TGCGCCAGCAACAGGGGGAGTGTAGAGAACTATGGCTACACCTTC.

This clone was seen a handful of times. The V call is TRBV13, the J call TRBJ2-7, with TRBD1 matching over 10 bases. The germline gives CDR1 PRHDT, CDR2 FYEKMQ (reference sequence). The CDR3 runs 14 residues. The V and J ends lost 6 bases and 3 bases, in that order; junction bases with no gene match: 5. The CDR3 spells CASSPRDRGYEQYF. CDR3 nucleotide sequence: TGTGCCAGCAGTCCACGGGACAGGGGCTACGAGCAGTACTTC.

The chain has TRBV6-6 and TRBJ1-2; no firm D call. Per germline, CDR1 MNHNY and CDR2 SVGAGI (reference sequence). V was shortened by 5 bases and J by 10 bases, with 17 bases between the two germline ends. The CDR3 extends over 13 amino acids. CDR3 loop: CASSPRTLGLYTF. As DNA, the CDR3 is TGTGCCAGCAGTCCGCGGACTCTGGGTCTCTACACCTTC.

This chain uses TRBV11-2 with TRBJ2-7; D ambiguous. V lost 4 bases and J 4 bases, leaving 5 bases between the germline ends. There are 11 residues in the CDR3. Germline-derived CDR1 and CDR2 are SGHAT and FQNNGV. CDR3 sequence (DNA): TGTGCCAGCAGCTATGATTACGAGCAGTACTTC. It encodes CASSYDYEQYF.

The V call is TRBV25-1, the J call TRBJ2-3; D uncertain. V lost 2 bases, J lost 11 bases, and 8 bases lay in between. Germline values: CDR1 MGHDK, CDR2 SYGVNS. The CDR3 extends over 11 amino acids. The CDR3 loop reads CASSEMILQYF. In DNA, the CDR3 is TGTGCCAGCAGTGAAATGATACTGCAGTATTTT.

V and J are TRBV6-5 and TRBJ2-3, with 10 bases aligning to TRBD2. The CDR3 consists of 15 residues. Per the germline V gene, CDR1 is MNHEY and CDR2 is SVGAGI. With 10 bases clipped from V and 11 bases from J, the junction kept 18 bases outside the gene matches. This chain's CDR3 is CATETLAGPRWGQYF. The CDR3 nucleotides read TGTGCCACGGAAACACTAGCGGGGCCCCGGTGGGGGCAGTATTTT.

V usage is TRBV9 and J usage is TRBJ2-7; TRBD2 matches 9 bases. This CDR3 contains 15 residues. Trimming cost V 2 bases and J 7 bases; bases outside gene matches: 10. In germline, CDR1 is SGDLS, CDR2 YYNGEE. The CDR3 region is CASSVRLRSGGEQYV. The CDR3 DNA reads TGTGCCAGCAGCGTCCGCCTAAGAAGCGGGGGGGAGCAGTACGTC.

This chain joins TRBV2 and TRBJ2-5; D remains ambiguous. V lost 8 bases, J lost 2 bases, and 6 bases lay in between. Per germline, CDR1 SNHLY and CDR2 FYNNEI. There are 11 residues in the CDR3. The CDR3 is CASARQETQYF. In nucleotides, the CDR3 is TGTGCCAGCGCGCGACAAGAGACCCAGTACTTC.

J is TRBJ1-2 and V is TRBV14, with TRBD1 matching 7 bases. This CDR3 spans 14 amino acids. V gave up 4 bases and J gave up 4 bases; unmatched junction bases: 6. The germline CDR1 and CDR2 sequences are SGHDN and FVKESK. CDR3: CASSPRQGGYGYTF. The DNA of the CDR3 is TGTGCCAGCAGCCCGAGACAGGGAGGCTATGGCTACACCTTC.

The chain carries TRBV21-1 and TRBJ1-2. TRBV21-1 is a pseudogene segment. This CDR3 region has 15 residues. CDR3 protein: CASSKAKGDLYGYTF. CDR3 in DNA: TGTGCCAGCAGCAAAGCAAAGGGAGACCTCTATGGCTACACCTTC.

V and J are TRBV15 and TRBJ2-3, with D uncertain. The CDR3 is made up of 12 amino acids. The germline V gene has CDR1 LNHNV and CDR2 YYDKDF (reference sequence). Trimming removed 5 bases at V and 2 bases at J, with 5 bases between. In DNA, the CDR3 is TGTGCCACCAGCCGATACACAGATACGCAGTATTTT. It codes for CATSRYTDTQYF. Full variable domain (missing parts from reference TRBV15 and TRBJ2-3): DAMVIQNPRYQVTQFGKPVTLSCSQTLNHNVMYWYQQKSSQAPKLLFHYYDKDFNNEADTPDNFQSRRPNTSFCFLDIRSPGLGDTAMYLCATSRYTDTQYFGPGTRLTVL.

This chain uses TRBV4-1 with TRBJ1-2; D call uncertain. CDR1 and CDR2 from the germline V gene are MGHRA and YSYEKL. The CDR3 covers 14 residues. Trimming removed 0 bases at V and 4 bases at J, with 9 bases between. The CDR3 loop reads CASSQDQRSYGYTF. For the CDR3, the DNA is TGCGCCAGCAGCCAAGATCAGAGGTCCTATGGCTACACCTTC.

The rearrangement uses TRBV27 and TRBJ1-6, with D hard to call. Germline values: CDR1 MNHEY, CDR2 SMNVEV (reference sequence). Trimming left V 6 bases short and J 10 bases short, with 16 bases between. The CDR3 is 14 amino acids. The CDR3 DNA sequence: TGTGCCAGCAGCCTCAAGGGCCTGGTGTCACCCCTCCACTTT. It translates to CASSLKGLVSPLHF.

The V and J genes are TRBV7-9 and TRBJ1-3; 10 bases fit TRBD1. Germline CDR1 is SEHNR and CDR2 is FQNEAQ (reference sequence). The CDR3 spans 17 residues. Trimming cost V 4 bases and J 1 base; bases outside gene matches: 7. CDR3 in DNA: TGTGCCAGCAGCTCGTTACGGGACAGGGGTTCTGGAAACACCATATATTTT. It encodes CASSSLRDRGSGNTIYF.

The chain joins TRBV19 to TRBJ1-1; 7 bases fit TRBD1. The CDR3 sequence is 14 residues long. From germline, CDR1 is LNHDA and CDR2 SQIVND (reference sequence). The ends lost 7 bases at V and 0 bases at J; junction bases unmatched: 5. CDR3 region: CASTSDRVNTEAFF. In nucleotides, the CDR3 is TGTGCCAGTACTTCCGACAGGGTGAACACTGAAGCTTTCTTT.